This TCR beta chain was captured by sequencing in a study of cytomegalovirus exposure and HLA in healthy donors. Whole-study results and caveats: Across donors, most TCRs were seen rarely, yet some public ones were widespread. Researchers reported in a later analysis that a missense DCLRE1C variant was tied to TCR beta V- and J-gene trimming. In an earlier analysis, most TCR beta V segments were productive about 90% or about 30% of the time.

Use of 60 Vbeta and 13 Jbeta primers characterized the PCR. Here immunoSEQ multiplex PCR was the method, and the copy in TCRdb shows in-frame clones only, minus some. Here the sample spans 59,000 or so clones, roughly 85% being singletons. As concerns this clone: Its antigen is unknown.

CDR1 is SGDLS, CDR2 YYNGEE, per germline. With 0 bases clipped from V and 5 bases from J, the junction kept 5 bases outside the gene matches. The CDR3 is 17 amino acids. Sequenced: PBMCs. The TCR was taken from a female donor in good health and CMV-seronegative. This chain links TRBV9 with TRBJ2-5; 15 bases agree with TRBD2. The CDR3 DNA reads as TGTGCCAGCAGCGTAGGGACTAGCGGGGGGGCTGGGGAGACCCAGTACTTC. This sequence encodes CASSVGTSGGAGETQYF.